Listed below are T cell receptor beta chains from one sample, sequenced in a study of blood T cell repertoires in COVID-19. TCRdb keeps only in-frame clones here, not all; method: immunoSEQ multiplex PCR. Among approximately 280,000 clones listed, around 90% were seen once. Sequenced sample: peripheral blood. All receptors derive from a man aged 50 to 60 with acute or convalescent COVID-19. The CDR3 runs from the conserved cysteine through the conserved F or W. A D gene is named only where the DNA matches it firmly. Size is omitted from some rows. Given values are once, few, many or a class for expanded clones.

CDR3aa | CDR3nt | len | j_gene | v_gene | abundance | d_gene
CASSQDWQATVGNTIYF | TGTGCCAGCAGCCAAGATTGGCAGGCCACCGTGGGAAACACCATATATTTT | 17 | TRBJ1-3 | TRBV3-1/TRBV3-2 | - | -
CASSGQLNEKLFF | TGTGCCAGCAGTGGACAGTTAAATGAAAAACTGTTTTTT | 13 | TRBJ1-4 | TRBV2 | - | -
CASSHGTANQPQHF | TGTGCCAGCAGCCACGGGACAGCGAATCAGCCCCAGCATTTT | 14 | TRBJ1-5 | TRBV7-2 | - | TRBD1
CASSRDRGETQYF | TGTGCCAGCAGCCGGGACAGGGGGGAGACCCAGTACTTC | 13 | TRBJ2-5 | TRBV7-8 | - | TRBD1
CAYQESSYEQYF | TGTGCCTACCAGGAAAGCTCCTACGAGCAGTACTTC | 12 | TRBJ2-7 | TRBV30 | once | -
CASSWGQGRYEQYF | TGTGCCAGTAGTTGGGGACAGGGGAGATACGAGCAGTACTTC | 14 | TRBJ2-7 | TRBV19 | - | TRBD1
CASSLPDSYNSPLHF | TGCGCCAGCAGCCTCCCCGACAGCTATAATTCACCCCTCCACTTT | 15 | TRBJ1-6 | TRBV4-1 | - | -
CASRLAGTYEQYF | TGTGCCAGTCGGCTAGCGGGTACCTACGAGCAGTACTTC | 13 | TRBJ2-7 | TRBV19 | - | TRBD2
CSALRVNEQFF | TGCAGTGCCCTCAGGGTTAATGAGCAGTTCTTC | 11 | TRBJ2-1 | TRBV20-1 | - | -
CASSLSFRGRITQYF | TGTGCCAGCAGCTTATCCTTCCGGGGTCGTATTACGCAGTATTTT | 15 | TRBJ2-3 | TRBV11-2 | - | -
CASSIGGGGTEAFF | TGTGCCAGTAGTATAGGAGGGGGCGGCACTGAAGCTTTCTTT | 14 | TRBJ1-1 | TRBV19 | - | TRBD1